This TCR beta chain appears in the sequencing data of a study of shared clonotypes between healthy human individuals (dated by TCRdb to 2018 to 2020). With respect to the entire study: A couple of women and three men aged 18 to 49 years were included in the cohort. Blood TCR repertoires of a handful of healthy adults were deeply sequenced to estimate repertoire size and the extent of clonotype sharing between individuals. To increase sequencing depth and limit assay-specific biases, TCR repertoire library preparation and sequencing were carried out by different laboratories using diverse techniques. Per donor, leukapheresis produced somewhere between about 0.94 and 9 billion PBMCs. What the authors observed across the whole study: Pairwise subsampling indicated that sequencing depth was expected to affect the degree of clonotype sharing among donors. The genetic and exposure-history diversity represented was limited by the small number of donors. Sampling was restricted to blood, and TCR repertoires in tissue are likely to differ from TCR repertoires in blood.

This clone appeared once. This receptor's antigen is unknown. No qualities accompany the bases; no much larger clone lies one base away. The donors were healthy, HIV-negative adults who had no recently reported acute infections or vaccinations. Only Caucasian adults living in Nashville, Tennessee, USA were represented among the donors. In the unsorted samples, 70 million to 90 million PBMCs were counted, and genomic DNA was extracted using the QIAamp DNA Blood Mini kit. Blood was collected by leukapheresis, and PBMCs were isolated by Ficoll-Histopaque density gradient centrifugation and then cryopreserved in liquid nitrogen vapor phase. TCR CDR3 regions were amplified from genomic DNA by multiplex PCR using the deep immunoSEQ assay. Extracted genomic DNA from each cell subset was distributed evenly across all wells of several immunoSEQ 96-well plates, and each plate was treated as a replicate. For unsorted PBMC, around 300 ng of genomic DNA, equivalent to around 30,000 T cell genomes, went into each replicate PCR. Genomic DNA from unsorted PBMC was sequenced over ten immunoSEQ deep assay plates. Purified libraries were measured with a Qubit 3.0 fluorometer, size-checked on a Bioanalyzer 2100, and measured again with the KAPA Library Quantification kit. Each immunoSEQ 96-well plate was sequenced on its own single-read 150-cycle Illumina NextSeq 550 flow cell. From the authors' description of their analysis: Because only junctional sequences without quality scores were contained in the immunoSEQ output, filtering matching that applied to full-length reads could not be performed. Sequences were annotated with PyIR, a Python wrapper for IgBLAST v1.9, and V/J genes and CDR3 were assigned using IMGT germline references. Reads with weak V/J assignments (E-value above 1e-6), missing CDR3, stop codons, out-of-frame junctions, or ambiguous translated residues were removed. V3J clonotypes were defined as sequences sharing the same inferred V gene, J gene, and CDR3 amino acid sequence. To compute the percentage overlap between repertoires, the number of shared unique clonotypes was divided by the size of the smaller repertoire. RTK rarefaction, the Chao1 estimator, and Recon v2.1 estimates of unobserved clonotypes were used to assess repertoire richness. The source is immuneACCESS, and TCRdb retained only in-frame sequences with V and J called. Part of the clones is not carried over; for the studies checked, unresolved V genes explain less than half of this, and the remainder is unexplained. V and J calls and clone size come straight from that table; D and trimming were deduced from the DNA. This sample lists some 480,000 clones; around 79% were detected once. The ten largest clones capture around 12% of the sample.

The sequencing input was PBMCs. The TCR sequence derives from a woman aged 40 to 55 in good health. Some clones in this sample may be carry-over from other donors' samples.

The sequenced DNA: TGCGCCAGCAGCTCCGGACTAGCGAGAAATGAGCAGTTCTTC. It is translated as CASSSGLARNEQFF. This sequence uses TRBV5-1 and TRBJ2-1, and 9 junction bases match TRBD2. The CDR3, from cysteine to phenylalanine, totals 14 residues. The sequence is cut down to CDR3 DNA, 42 bases in frame from base 1. V has 3 bases trimmed and J has 7 bases trimmed; junction bases matching no gene number 5. CDR1 SGHRS and CDR2 YFSETQ were looked up in the germline V gene.